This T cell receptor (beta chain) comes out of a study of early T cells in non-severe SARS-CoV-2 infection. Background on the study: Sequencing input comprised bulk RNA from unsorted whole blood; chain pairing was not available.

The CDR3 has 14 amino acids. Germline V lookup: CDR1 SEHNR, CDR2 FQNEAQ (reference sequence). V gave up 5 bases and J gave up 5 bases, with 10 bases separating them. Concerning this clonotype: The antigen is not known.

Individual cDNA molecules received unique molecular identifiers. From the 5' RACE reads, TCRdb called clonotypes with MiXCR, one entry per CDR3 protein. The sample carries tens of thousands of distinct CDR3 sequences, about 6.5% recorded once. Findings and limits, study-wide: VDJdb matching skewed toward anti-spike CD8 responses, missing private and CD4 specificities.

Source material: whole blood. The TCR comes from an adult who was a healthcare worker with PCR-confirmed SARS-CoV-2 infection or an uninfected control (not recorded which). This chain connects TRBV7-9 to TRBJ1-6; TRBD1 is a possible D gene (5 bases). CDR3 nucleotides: TGTGCCAGCAGCCTAGGGGCTAATAATTCACCCCTCCACTTT. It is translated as CASSLGANNSPLHF.